These 2 T cell receptor beta chains originate from one sample sequenced in a study of T cell responses to AZD1222 COVID-19 vaccine. This table comes from immunoSEQ multiplex PCR, and its TCRdb copy is limited to in-frame clones, with some not included. The table includes about 100,000 clones, about 90% detected once. The sample was peripheral blood, taken on day 0 of MenACWY control vaccination. These receptors all stem from an adult in good health.

The gene calls are TRBV27 and TRBJ2-7, with 9 bases aligning to TRBD1. The CDR3 is made up of 15 amino acids. Per germline, CDR1 MNHEY and CDR2 SMNVEV (reference sequence). Trimming at V came to 4 bases and at J to 6 bases, leaving 10 bases not matched to a gene. CDR3 in DNA: TGTGCCAGCAGTTCAGCCGGGACAGGGCCCGGCGAGCAGTACTTC. It encodes CASSSAGTGPGEQYF.

The rearrangement links TRBV7-2 to TRBJ1-2, with D maybe TRBD1 (5 bases). The V and J ends lost 0 bases and 4 bases respectively, with 9 bases between them. This CDR3 spans 14 amino acids. CDR1 and CDR2 from the germline V gene are SGHTA and FQGNSA. CDR3 coding DNA: TGTGCCAGCAGCTTAGCTGCCAGGGCCTATGGCTACACCTTC. Protein product: CASSLAARAYGYTF. Complete variable domain (other parts from reference TRBV7-2 and TRBJ1-2): GAGVSQSPSNKVTEKGKDVELRCDPISGHTALYWYRQSLGQGLEFLIYFQGNSAPDKSGLPSDRFSAERTGGSVSTLTIQRTQQEDSAVYLCASSLAARAYGYTFGSGTRLTVV.